This T cell receptor (beta chain) was recovered during a study of shared clonotypes between healthy human individuals. TCRdb keeps only in-frame clones here, not all; method: immunoSEQ multiplex PCR. This table has around 440,000 clones, 70% to 80% appearing once. Donation came from healthy HIV-negative adults that had no recent acute infections or vaccinations. The origin of this receptor is a woman aged 40 to 50 in good health. Some clones in this sample may be carry-over from other donors' samples. The sample consisted of PBMCs.

CDR3 in amino acids: CASSEGLGSYEQYF. CDR3 DNA sequence: TGTGCCAGCAGCGAGGGACTGGGATCCTACGAGCAGTACTTC. The chain uses TRBV5-4 and TRBJ2-7; a possible D gene is TRBD2 (6 bases). In germline, CDR1 is SGHNT, CDR2 YYREEE (reference sequence). The V and J ends lost 4 bases and 1 base respectively, with 12 bases between them. The CDR3 totals 14 residues.